Each of the 9 T cell receptor beta chains below was sequenced from the same sample in a study of PD-1 blockade in mismatch repair-deficient tumors. Assay: immunoSEQ multiplex PCR; the TCRdb copy retains only in-frame clones and omits some. The sample records 76,000 or so clones, 65% to 85% being singletons. The source material was peripheral blood, sampled 44 weeks after starting pembrolizumab. Receptors were obtained from an adult with mismatch repair-deficient cancer.

This chain links TRBV4-2 with TRBJ2-6; 12 bases fit TRBD1. The CDR3 has 18 amino acids. V lost 3 bases and J lost 2; bases outside the gene matches: 5. Germline values: CDR1 LGHNA, CDR2 YNFKEQ. The CDR3 loop is CASSHRRDRGPGANVLTF. The CDR3 DNA reads TGTGCCAGCAGCCACCGACGGGACAGGGGGCCTGGGGCCAACGTCCTGACTTTC.

In DNA, the CDR3 is TGTGCCAGCAGCTTGGGAGGTGGCAGACAGGGCGCTGAAAAACTGTTTTTT. This translates into CASSLGGGRQGAEKLFF. The chain joins TRBV5-4 to TRBJ1-4; TRBD1 matches 7 bases. With 0 bases clipped from V and 7 bases from J, the junction kept 12 bases outside the gene matches. Germline V gives CDR1 SGHNT, CDR2 YYREEE (reference sequence). CDR3 size: 17 residues.

The rearrangement links TRBV27 to TRBJ2-1, with D tentatively TRBD1 or TRBD2 (5 bases each). Germline V gives CDR1 MNHEY, CDR2 SMNVEV (reference sequence). This CDR3 has 15 amino acids. V was cut by 0 bases and J by 7 bases, with 13 bases left in between. Here the CDR3 DNA reads TGTGCCAGCAGTTTATCGAGCCCGGGACCTAATGAGCAGTTCTTC. This encodes CASSLSSPGPNEQFF.

The chain recombines TRBV2 with TRBJ2-1, with 11 bases that match TRBD2. CDR1 is SNHLY and CDR2 is FYNNEI in the germline V gene. V lost 7 bases, J lost 8 bases, and 10 bases stayed unmatched. The CDR3 spans 15 residues. DNA for the CDR3: TGTGCCAGCAAATTGACTAGCGGGATTTGGTATGAGCAGTTCTTC. Amino acid sequence: CASKLTSGIWYEQFF.

The chain combines TRBV7-2 with TRBJ2-7; D call uncertain. Trimming took off 5 bases at V and 6 bases at J, with 20 bases between the two ends. The CDR3 extends over 15 amino acids. Germline-derived CDR1 and CDR2 are SGHTA and FQGNSA. The CDR3 nucleotides read TGTGCCAGCAGCCTTTACCGGGCTCCAACCCTCGAGCAGTACTTC. It yields the protein CASSLYRAPTLEQYF.

This chain links TRBV10-3 with TRBJ1-1; D ambiguous. The CDR3 runs to 15 residues. Deletions cut 1 base from V and 9 bases from J, with 18 bases between. Germline V lookup: CDR1 ENHRY, CDR2 SYGVKD. The CDR3 here is CAISEYENGPIKAFF. In DNA, the CDR3 is TGTGCCATCAGTGAGTACGAGAACGGACCGATAAAAGCTTTCTTT.

The chain recombines TRBV25-1 with TRBJ2-3, with TRBD2 matching over 7 bases. This CDR3 region has 17 residues. Germline V gives CDR1 MGHDK, CDR2 SYGVNS. The J segment lost 3 bases and the V segment lost 1 base, leaving 10 bases of the junction unmatched. Written as DNA, the CDR3 is TGTGCCAGCAGTGAATGGGGAGGGAGGCTTCCGACAGATACGCAGTATTTT. It encodes CASSEWGGRLPTDTQYF.

The chain combines TRBV4-1 with TRBJ2-7, with D possibly being TRBD1 (6 bases). The germline V gene encodes CDR1 MGHRA and CDR2 YSYEKL. The CDR3 is 14 residues long. The V end was cut by 2 bases, the J end by 3 bases, with 11 bases between. The CDR3 nucleotides are TGCGCCAGCAGCCAACCCGACAGGAGCTACGAGCAGTACTTC. This translates into CASSQPDRSYEQYF.

This clone was seen only once. The rearrangement joins TRBV20-1 to TRBJ2-5; 7 bases line up with TRBD2. Germline V lookup: CDR1 DFQATT, CDR2 SNEGSKA (reference sequence). The CDR3 contains 11 residues. In DNA, the CDR3 is TGCGCTACCTTAGCGGGAGAGACCCAGTACTTC. It is translated as CATLAGETQYF.